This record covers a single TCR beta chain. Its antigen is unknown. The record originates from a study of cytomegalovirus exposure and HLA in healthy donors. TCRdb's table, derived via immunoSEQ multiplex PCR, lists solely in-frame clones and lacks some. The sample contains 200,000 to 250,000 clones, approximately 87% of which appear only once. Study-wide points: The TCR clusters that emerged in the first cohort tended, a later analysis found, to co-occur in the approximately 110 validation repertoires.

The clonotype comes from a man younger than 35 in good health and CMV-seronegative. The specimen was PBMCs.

The DNA for the CDR3 is TGTGCCAGCAGCTTAGACACAGTTTTGAACACTGAAGCTTTCTTT. Translated: CASSLDTVLNTEAFF. V usage is TRBV11-2 and J usage is TRBJ1-1, with D uncertain. Germline V CDR1 and CDR2: SGHAT, FQNNGV. V was clipped by 0 bases and J by 0 bases, with 8 bases between them. CDR3 length equals 15 residues.